This TCR beta chain was captured in a study of cytomegalovirus exposure and HLA in healthy donors. Whole-study findings and limits: Follow-up analysis later connected one missense variant in DCLRE1C with trimming of TCR beta V- and J-genes. Presence/absence analyses supposed approximately even sequencing depth among donors. There were some V segments, including TRBV6-2 and TRBV6-3, excluded as indistinguishable.

The donors gave bone marrow, and they were healthy. Notes on this clone: Its target is not known.

CDR1 SNHLY and CDR2 FYNNEI come from the germline V gene. The length of the CDR3 is 14 residues. Trimming cost V 6 bases and J 3 bases, with 14 bases left between them. The study ran its PCR with 60 Vbeta and 13 Jbeta primers. Sequencing used immunoSEQ multiplex PCR; TCRdb keeps in-frame clones, though not all of them. The data contain some 130,000 clones, 77% of them singletons. This clonotype was obtained from a woman aged 40 to 50 in good health and CMV-seronegative. The chain links TRBV2 to TRBJ1-2; the D is unclear. The material sequenced was PBMCs. CDR3 nucleotides: TGTGCCAGCAGCAGACTGGGGAGGGACTATGGCTACACCTTC. It translates to CASSRLGRDYGYTF.